These 31 T cell receptor beta chains were all obtained from the same sample, sequenced in a study of neurological immune-mediated disorders (dated by TCRdb to between 2019 and 2020). This sample's time point label indicates: longitudinal time-point 1 (baseline). Libraries came from 5' RACE. Sequencing used an Illumina HiSeq 2500. TCRdb took the public reads, trimmed them with fastp at Q25, ran MiXCR for clone calling and kept in-frame beta chains. When rows share a CDR3 protein, they turn into one entry using the most common DNA and genes. This sample lists some 49,000 distinct CDR3 sequences; approximately 9.1% were detected once. The ten biggest clones cover less than 2% of the sample. The specimen sequenced was PBMCs. These receptors all stem from a woman in her forties in good health.

This clonotype was recorded at least ten times. The chain carries TRBV30 and TRBJ2-4; TRBD1 or TRBD2 may be the D gene (5 bases each). Germline V gives CDR1 GTSNPN, CDR2 SVGIG (reference sequence). CDR3 length equals 14 residues. V lost 0 bases to trimming and J lost 5 bases, with 11 bases between them. The CDR3 here is CAWSVRGRENIQYF. DNA for the CDR3: TGTGCCTGGAGTGTACGGGGCAGGGAAAACATTCAGTACTTC.

This clonotype was counted ten times or more. V usage is TRBV7-2 and J usage is TRBJ1-2, with 7 bases fitting TRBD1. Trimming removed 5 bases from V and 1 base from J; junction bases left unmatched: 7. CDR3 length: 15 residues. In germline, CDR1 is SGHTA, CDR2 FQGNSA. The CDR3 DNA follows: TGTGCCAGCAGCATGGGACAGCCCGGTAACTATGGCTACACCTTC. Residues: CASSMGQPGNYGYTF.

This clonotype was counted at least ten times. The chain employs TRBV20-1 and TRBJ2-1; tentative D call: TRBD2 (5 bases). CDR1 is DFQATT and CDR2 is SNEGSKA in the germline V gene (reference sequence). With 0 bases removed from V and 0 bases from J, the gap between germline ends came to 12 bases. This CDR3 has 16 amino acids. CDR3 loop: CSARDYPGSSYNEQFF. CDR3 nucleotides: TGCAGTGCTAGAGATTACCCGGGGAGCTCCTACAATGAGCAGTTCTTC.

The V gene is TRBV6-4, the J gene TRBJ2-6, with 9 positions matching TRBD1. V lost 3 bases and J lost 0; bases outside the gene matches: 6. Germline CDR1 reads MRHNA; CDR2 reads SNTAGT. The CDR3 has 18 residues. DNA of the CDR3: TGTGCCAGCAGTGAGTCCGGGACAGGGATCTCTGGGGCCAACGTCCTGACTTTC. Protein sequence: CASSESGTGISGANVLTF.

This clonotype has ten or more counts. The chain joins TRBV6-2 or TRBV6-3 to TRBJ2-7; 9 bases fit TRBD1. The junction had 9 bases not matched to a gene; V was cut back by 9 bases and J by 6 bases. Germline V CDR1 and CDR2: MNHEY, SVGEGT. This CDR3 is built from 13 residues. This chain's CDR3 is CASRGTGIGEQYF. The DNA for the CDR3 is TGTGCCAGTAGGGGGACAGGGATCGGCGAGCAGTACTTC.

This clonotype was detected ten times or more. The chain combines TRBV9 with TRBJ1-5, with D unclear. The CDR3 is 15 amino acids. Germline V gene data show CDR1 as SGDLS and CDR2 as YYNGEE. The V end lost 0 bases, the J end lost 0 bases, and 7 bases lay between the germline ends. In DNA form, the CDR3 reads TGTGCCAGCAGCGTAGAAGGGAATAGCAATCAGCCCCAGCATTTT. Its translation is CASSVEGNSNQPQHF. Complete variable domain (other parts from reference TRBV9 and TRBJ1-5): DSGVTQTPKHLITATGQRVTLRCSPRSGDLSVYWYQQSLDQGLQFLIQYYNGEERAKGNILERFSAQQFPDLHSELNLSSLELGDSALYFCASSVEGNSNQPQHFGDGTRLSIL.

This clonotype was seen at least ten times. This sequence joins TRBV7-2 and TRBJ1-4; no definite D call. This CDR3 comprises 12 residues. In germline, CDR1 is SGHTA, CDR2 FQGNSA. Trimming shortened V by 5 bases and J by 6 bases, and 7 bases separated the two germline ends. The CDR3 coding sequence is TGTGCCAGCAGCCTGGTGTATGAAAAACTGTTTTTT. Protein: CASSLVYEKLFF.

The V gene is TRBV11-2, the J gene TRBJ2-5; D perhaps matches TRBD2 (7 bases). Trimming cost V 5 bases and J 1 base, with 23 bases left between them. This CDR3 is built from 18 residues. The germline V gene has CDR1 SGHAT and CDR2 FQNNGV. This chain's CDR3 is CASSRGQTMTSPQETQYF. DNA of the CDR3: TGTGCCAGCAGCCGTGGACAGACTATGACTAGCCCCCAAGAGACCCAGTACTTC. Drawing the rest from reference TRBV11-2 and TRBJ2-5, the complete variable domain is EAGVAQSPRYKIIEKRQSVAFWCNPISGHATLYWYQQILGQGPKLLIQFQNNGVVDDSQLPKDRFSAERLKGVDSTLKIQPAKLEDSAVYLCASSRGQTMTSPQETQYFGPGTRLLVL.

The CDR3 bases are TGTGCCAGCAGCTTGGAGCAGGATACGCAGTATTTT. This translates into CASSLEQDTQYF. This chain connects TRBV5-6 to TRBJ2-3; D ambiguous. Trimming pared 0 bases from V and 6 bases from J, leaving 5 bases between. This CDR3 has 12 residues. Looked up from germline, CDR1 is SGHDT and CDR2 is YYEEEE.

The rearrangement links TRBV19 to TRBJ1-1; D uncertain. In germline, CDR1 is LNHDA, CDR2 SQIVND (reference sequence). The CDR3 has 16 amino acids. Trimming stripped 5 bases from V and 1 base from J, with 17 bases between. CDR3 amino acids: CASSPHGGSGNTEAFF. Here the CDR3 DNA reads TGTGCCAGTAGTCCTCACGGAGGTTCGGGGAACACTGAAGCTTTCTTT.

This clonotype is medium-sized. V gene TRBV12-3 or TRBV12-4 combines with J gene TRBJ1-1; D is ambiguous. The length of the CDR3 is 13 residues. V lost 0 bases and J 7 bases, leaving 9 bases between the germline ends. The DNA for the CDR3 is TGTGCCAGCAGTTTAGCGGAGGGCCGTGAAGCTTTCTTT. Translating it yields CASSLAEGREAFF.

This clonotype was seen more than once but under ten times. This chain joins TRBV7-2 and TRBJ2-5; D might be TRBD1 or TRBD2, each matching 5 bases. V lost 4 bases and J 2 bases, leaving 20 bases between the germline ends. Germline assignment: CDR1 SGHTA and CDR2 FQGNSA. This CDR3 is built from 17 residues. CDR3 in amino acids: CASSSFTGPALQETQYF. The DNA for the CDR3 is TGTGCCAGCAGCTCGTTTACGGGACCCGCATTACAAGAGACCCAGTACTTC. Drawing the rest from reference TRBV7-2 and TRBJ2-5, the complete variable domain is GAGVSQSPSNKVTEKGKDVELRCDPISGHTALYWYRQSLGQGLEFLIYFQGNSAPDKSGLPSDRFSAERTGGSVSTLTIQRTQQEDSAVYLCASSSFTGPALQETQYFGPGTRLLVL.

This clonotype was seen many times. This chain links TRBV20-1 with TRBJ1-2; no reliable D call. V was shortened by 5 bases and J by 3 bases, with 7 bases between the two germline ends. Germline CDR1 and CDR2: DFQATT and SNEGSKA (reference sequence). CDR3 length equals 11 residues. DNA for the CDR3: TGCAGTGCTTTGGACGACTATGGCTACACCTTC. Protein sequence: CSALDDYGYTF.

This clonotype was detected many times. This chain connects TRBV20-1 to TRBJ2-2, with 9 bases that match TRBD2. Trimming removed 6 bases from V and 7 bases from J; junction bases left unmatched: 15. Germline values: CDR1 DFQATT, CDR2 SNEGSKA (reference sequence). CDR3 size: 16 residues. This chain's CDR3 is CSATSRASGMVGELFF. Here the CDR3 DNA reads TGCAGTGCCACCTCCCGGGCTAGCGGGATGGTCGGGGAGCTGTTTTTT.

This clonotype was detected ten times or more. The chain joins TRBV29-1 to TRBJ2-7; D unclear. CDR3 length: 13 residues. V shed 6 bases and J shed 2 bases, with 14 bases lying between them. Germline CDR1 reads SQVTM; CDR2 reads ANQGSEA. The CDR3, as DNA: TGCAGCGTGGCTGACACCTTACCCTACGAGCAGTACTTC. It specifies CSVADTLPYEQYF.

This clonotype was counted ten times or more. The rearrangement joins TRBV12-5 to TRBJ2-7, with D perhaps matching TRBD2 (5 bases). Trimming cost V 4 bases and J 1 base, with 8 bases left between them. This CDR3 is built from 13 residues. Per germline, CDR1 LGHNT and CDR2 FRNRAP. This chain's CDR3 is CASGSDSSYEQYF. In DNA, the CDR3 is TGTGCTAGTGGTTCGGACTCTTCCTACGAGCAGTACTTC.

This clonotype was observed at least ten times. V gene TRBV5-1 combines with J gene TRBJ2-7; D could derive from TRBD1 or TRBD2 (6 bases each). With 4 bases removed from V and 6 bases from J, the gap between germline ends came to 17 bases. Germline V gene sequence: CDR1 SGHRS, CDR2 YFSETQ. CDR3 length: 14 residues. The CDR3 bases are TGCGCCAGCAGCCCCGGACAGCGGGCCTCCGAGCAGTACTTC. It codes for CASSPGQRASEQYF.

This clonotype was counted many times. The chain has TRBV12-3 or TRBV12-4 and TRBJ1-3; 7 nucleotides match TRBD1. CDR3 size: 15 residues. V shed 5 bases, J shed 0 bases, and the junction held 4 bases outside the gene matches. The CDR3 coding sequence is TGTGCCAGCAGTCGGACAGGCGTCTCTGGAAACACCATATATTTT. Its translation: CASSRTGVSGNTIYF.

This clonotype has a count of ten or more. The chain recombines TRBV15 with TRBJ1-3, with D possibly TRBD1 on 5 matching bases. Looked up from germline, CDR1 is LNHNV and CDR2 is YYDKDF (reference sequence). The germline V and J ends were trimmed by 0 bases and 3 bases, with 9 bases remaining between them. This CDR3 has 15 residues. The CDR3 DNA follows: TGTGCCACCAGCAGAGATAGGGGAGATGGAAACACCATATATTTT. Residues: CATSRDRGDGNTIYF.

The sample holds many counts of this clonotype. The chain employs TRBV20-1 and TRBJ1-2; possible D gene TRBD1, 5 bases. The V end was cut by 3 bases, the J end by 8 bases, with 16 bases between. Germline values: CDR1 DFQATT, CDR2 SNEGSKA (reference sequence). CDR3 length: 13 amino acids. The CDR3 DNA reads TGCAGTGCTAGCCTACCCGGGGGGTGGGGCTACACCTTC. Its translation: CSASLPGGWGYTF.

This clonotype was seen ten or more times. The chain recombines TRBV5-5 with TRBJ1-4; D is uncertain. The ends were cut back, 3 bases at V and 5 bases at J, with 11 bases in the middle. CDR1 and CDR2 from the germline V gene are SGHKS and YYEKEE (reference sequence). The CDR3 has 14 amino acids. In DNA, the CDR3 is TGTGCCAGCAGCTCCGGCAGCTTAAATGAAAAACTGTTTTTT. Its translation is CASSSGSLNEKLFF.

This clonotype was recorded at least ten times. The chain joins TRBV29-1 to TRBJ2-7; D might be TRBD1 (5 bases). The CDR3 runs 12 residues. Germline assignment: CDR1 SQVTM and CDR2 ANQGSEA. The V end lost 3 bases, the J end lost 2 bases, and 8 bases lay between the germline ends. CDR3 protein: CSVDDSTYEQYF. The CDR3 DNA follows: TGCAGCGTTGATGACAGCACCTACGAGCAGTACTTC.

This clonotype is medium-sized within its sample. The chain uses TRBV20-1 and TRBJ2-1; TRBD2 matches at 11 bases. The CDR3 has 14 residues. Germline loops: CDR1 DFQATT, CDR2 SNEGSKA (reference sequence). V was clipped by 5 bases and J by 5 bases; unmatched bases: 5. The CDR3 loop is CSAQLAGDHNEQFF. CDR3 sequence (DNA): TGCAGTGCTCAACTAGCGGGAGACCACAATGAGCAGTTCTTC.

This clonotype was counted once. The chain carries TRBV29-1 and TRBJ1-1, with D possibly matching TRBD1 (6 bases). Germline V gene sequence: CDR1 SQVTM, CDR2 ANQGSEA. CDR3 length equals 14 residues. The V gene lost 7 bases and the J gene lost 2 bases, with 17 bases spanning the gap. The CDR3 DNA is TGCAGCGCGGTACGGGGGGCAGACAACACTGAAGCTTTCTTT. Translation: CSAVRGADNTEAFF.

This clonotype was counted many times. The chain joins TRBV5-1 to TRBJ2-2; 8 bases match TRBD1. J gave up 3 bases and V 4 bases, and 2 bases lay outside the gene matches. CDR1 is SGHRS and CDR2 is YFSETQ in the germline V gene. The CDR3 contains 14 residues. The CDR3 sequence is CASSTQGDTGELFF. CDR3 nucleotides: TGCGCCAGCAGCACACAGGGGGACACCGGGGAGCTGTTTTTT.

This clonotype was picked up many times. This rearrangement joins TRBV20-1 to TRBJ2-7; D is perhaps TRBD2 (7 bases). Germline CDR1 reads DFQATT; CDR2 reads SNEGSKA (reference sequence). V gave up 6 bases and J gave up 5 bases, with 20 bases separating them. This CDR3 is built from 14 residues. Written as DNA, the CDR3 is TGCAGTGCGAGCGGGAACGGGGGCGCGGACGAGCAGTACTTC. This codes for CSASGNGGADEQYF.

V usage is TRBV10-2 and J usage is TRBJ2-2, with 7 bases matching TRBD2. V lost 4 bases and J lost 2; bases outside the gene matches: 4. The CDR3 consists of 15 residues. Germline values: CDR1 WSHSY, CDR2 SAAADI. CDR3 nucleotides: TGCGCCAGCAGTGGGAAGGGACTAAACACCGGGGAGCTGTTTTTT. The encoded protein is CASSGKGLNTGELFF.

This clonotype came up many times. V gene TRBV6-5 combines with J gene TRBJ2-7, with D hard to call. Germline V gene sequence: CDR1 MNHEY, CDR2 SVGAGI. Trimming removed 10 bases from V and 5 bases from J, with 21 bases in between. CDR3 length equals 14 residues. The CDR3 region has the DNA TGTGCCACCAAATTAGATTTCGGGTTTGACGAGCAGTACTTC. Its protein product is CATKLDFGFDEQYF.

In its sample, this clonotype was seen many times. The genes are TRBV20-1 and TRBJ2-3; D is uncertain. The CDR3 extends over 12 amino acids. The V end was cut by 6 bases, the J end by 5 bases, with 12 bases between. The V gene's germline CDR1 is DFQATT and CDR2 SNEGSKA (reference sequence). CDR3 region: CSALTGGDTQYF. CDR3 nucleotide sequence: TGCAGTGCGCTAACTGGTGGAGATACGCAGTATTTT.

This clonotype appeared many times. The chain combines TRBV12-3 or TRBV12-4 with TRBJ2-7, with D possibly matching TRBD1 (5 bases). The germline V and J ends were trimmed by 3 bases and 6 bases, with 12 bases remaining between them. The CDR3 has 13 residues. The CDR3 is CASSLGPGSEQYF. CDR3 sequence (DNA): TGTGCCAGCAGTTTGGGGCCCGGTAGCGAGCAGTACTTC.

This clonotype was counted many times. The chain combines TRBV20-1 with TRBJ2-3; 12 positions agree with TRBD1. V lost 7 bases and J lost 4; bases outside the gene matches: 6. Germline V gene lookup returns CDR1 DFQATT and CDR2 SNEGSKA (reference sequence). CDR3 size: 14 residues. CDR3 nucleotides: TGCAGTGGTAGGGACAGGGGGCGCGCAGATACGCAGTATTTT. Translation: CSGRDRGRADTQYF.